The next 5 T cell receptor beta chains were all read from a single sample in a study of blood T cell repertoires in COVID-19. Produced via immunoSEQ multiplex PCR; TCRdb's table is partial and in-frame only. The table records more than 400,000 clones, less than 95% of them present only once. Sequenced input: PBMCs or T cells enriched from blood (not recorded which). The receptors originated from a man aged 18 to 35 who had recovered from COVID-19.

The CDR3 bases are TGTGCCAGCAGCCCCGGAGCGGGAGCTGAAAAACTGTTTTTT. This sequence encodes CASSPGAGAEKLFF. This chain links TRBV7-2 with TRBJ1-4; D is unresolved. The CDR3 is 14 amino acids. Germline V gene data show CDR1 as SGHTA and CDR2 as FQGNSA. Trimming pared 5 bases from V and 7 bases from J, leaving 14 bases between.

This chain links TRBV10-3 with TRBJ1-2; TRBD1 matches 10 bases. CDR3 length equals 14 residues. V lost 10 bases, J lost 7 bases, and 12 bases stayed unmatched. Germline CDR1 is ENHRY and CDR2 is SYGVKD. CDR3 sequence (DNA): TGTGCCACTAGGCTGGGACAGGGGTCCCCTGGCTACACCTTC. It yields the protein CATRLGQGSPGYTF.

This rearrangement joins TRBV12-3 or TRBV12-4 to TRBJ2-5, with D possibly TRBD2 on 5 matching bases. Trimming took 5 bases from V and 6 from J, leaving 10 bases between them. There are 12 residues in the CDR3. CDR3: CASSEGVKTQYF. CDR3 coding DNA: TGTGCCAGCAGTGAGGGCGTAAAGACCCAGTACTTC.

V usage is TRBV11-3 and J usage is TRBJ2-1; 11 bases align to TRBD1. The CDR3 is 16 amino acids. V trimming: 5 bases; J trimming: 5 bases; junction bases outside the gene matches: 8. Germline V lookup: CDR1 SGHNT, CDR2 YENEEA. For the CDR3, the DNA is TGTGCCAGCAGCCACCGGACAGGGGGCTTTGACAATGAGCAGTTCTTC. It encodes CASSHRTGGFDNEQFF. Using reference TRBV11-3 and TRBJ2-1 for the parts outside the CDR3, the full variable domain is EAGVVQSPRYKIIEKKQPVAFWCNPISGHNTLYWYLQNLGQGPELLIRYENEEAVDDSQLPKDRFSAERLKGVDSTLKIQPAELGDSAVYLCASSHRTGGFDNEQFFGPGTRLTVL.

This clone was picked up one time. The chain carries TRBV18 and TRBJ2-7; D is perhaps TRBD2 (5 bases). The length of the CDR3 is 15 residues. Germline CDR1 is KGHSH and CDR2 is LQKENI. V was trimmed by 6 bases and J by 4 bases, leaving 19 bases between them. The CDR3 sequence: CASSPGPPPGYEQYF. DNA of the CDR3: TGTGCCAGCTCCCCCGGGCCCCCCCCGGGATACGAGCAGTACTTC. Filled out from reference TRBV18 and TRBJ2-7, the complete variable domain reads NAGVMQNPRHLVRRRGQEARLRCSPMKGHSHVYWYRQLPEEGLKFMVYLQKENIIDESGMPKERFSAEFPKEGPSILRIQQVVRGDSAAYFCASSPGPPPGYEQYFGPGTRLTVT.